What follows is one TCR beta chain and its context. The data originate from a study of immune evolution from preneoplasia to lung adenocarcinoma. The CDR3 totals 14 residues. Trimming removed 5 bases from V and 4 bases from J; junction bases left unmatched: 8. Germline-derived CDR1 and CDR2 are SGHRS and YFSETQ. Libraries were prepared by immunoSEQ multiplex PCR; TCRdb keeps only in-frame clonotypes and omits some of them. The repertoire holds 5,000 or so clones, with over 65% as singletons. Material: FFPE lung adenocarcinoma in situ tissue. The receptor comes from a person aged 60-79 years with lung adenocarcinoma. The rearrangement joins TRBV5-1 to TRBJ2-7, with TRBD1 matching 8 bases. The CDR3 loop reads CASSRAGGSYEQYF. Here the CDR3 DNA reads TGCGCCAGCAGTCGGGCAGGGGGCAGTTACGAGCAGTACTTC. Based on the CDR3 plus reference TRBV5-1 and TRBJ2-7, the full variable domain is KAGVTQTPRYLIKTRGQQVTLSCSPISGHRSVSWYQQTPGQGLQFLFEYFSETQRNKGNFPGRFSGRQFSNSRSEMNVSTLELGDSALYLCASSRAGGSYEQYFGPGTRLTVT.